Shown below are 21 T cell receptor beta chains from a single sample sequenced in a study of blood T cell repertoires in COVID-19. Only in-frame clones appear in the TCRdb table, and some are missing; sequencing was by immunoSEQ multiplex PCR. The table lists under 250,000 clones, roughly 83% of them singletons. What was sequenced was peripheral blood. The receptors stem from a man aged 80 or over with acute or convalescent COVID-19.

This clone was seen only a few times. This chain joins TRBV9 and TRBJ2-3; TRBD2 might be the D (6 bases). V was pared by 3 bases and J by 2 bases, with 16 bases between. Per germline, CDR1 SGDLS and CDR2 YYNGEE. The length of the CDR3 is 16 residues. The CDR3, as DNA: TGTGCCAGCAGCGCTATGGGACTCTCAAACACAGATACGCAGTATTTT. Amino acids: CASSAMGLSNTDTQYF.

This clone was counted between two and nine times. The genes are TRBV4-1 and TRBJ1-2; D unclear. This CDR3 comprises 18 residues. V was clipped by 0 bases and J by 0 bases, with 17 bases between them. Germline V gene data show CDR1 as MGHRA and CDR2 as YSYEKL. The CDR3 DNA follows: TGCGCCAGCAGCCAAGATCCCGGTTCGGGGATAGCTAACTATGGCTACACCTTC. As protein: CASSQDPGSGIANYGYTF.

As for this clone: Additional DNA sequences in this sample encode the identical CDR3. The CDR3 region has the DNA TGTGCCAGCAGCGTAGGTCAGGGGGCGAACACCGGGGAGCTGTTTTTT. This codes for CASSVGQGANTGELFF. The V and J genes are TRBV9 and TRBJ2-2, with TRBD1 identical over 7 bases. Germline V lookup: CDR1 SGDLS, CDR2 YYNGEE. This CDR3 has 16 amino acids. V shed 0 bases and J 0 bases; nucleotides not matched to a gene: 2.

This chain joins TRBV9 and TRBJ2-2; 12 bases line up with TRBD1. The CDR3 contains 17 residues. V shed 4 bases and J 5 bases; nucleotides not matched to a gene: 9. CDR1 SGDLS and CDR2 YYNGEE come from the germline V gene. CDR3 protein: CASSPQPGQGATGELFF. The CDR3 DNA sequence: TGTGCCAGCAGCCCCCAGCCGGGACAGGGGGCGACCGGGGAGCTGTTTTTT.

This clone appeared a single time. The V gene is TRBV5-1, the J gene TRBJ1-2, with TRBD1 matching 11 bases. V shed 4 bases, J shed 0 bases, and the junction held 2 bases outside the gene matches. This CDR3 is 15 amino acids long. CDR1 and CDR2 from the germline V gene are SGHRS and YFSETQ. CDR3 region: CASSPGQGANYGYTF. Written as DNA, the CDR3 is TGCGCCAGCAGCCCGGGACAGGGGGCTAACTATGGCTACACCTTC.

J is TRBJ2-6 and V is TRBV27, with a weak D call TRBD2 (6 bases). CDR1 and CDR2 (germline): MNHEY, SMNVEV (reference sequence). V lost 4 bases, J lost 0 bases, and 19 bases lay in between. This CDR3 is 19 amino acids long. CDR3 region: CASSYLRAGRLSGANVLTF. CDR3 coding DNA: TGTGCCAGCAGTTATCTTAGGGCCGGGAGACTCTCTGGGGCCAACGTCCTGACTTTC.

The chain joins TRBV14 to TRBJ2-7; 7 nucleotides match TRBD2. The CDR3 is 16 residues long. Germline V gives CDR1 SGHDN, CDR2 FVKESK. V lost 2 bases, J lost 0 bases, and 7 bases stayed unmatched. The DNA of the CDR3 is TGTGCCAGCAGCCAATCTCGACTAGCCGGCTCCTACGAGCAGTACTTC. It encodes CASSQSRLAGSYEQYF.

The rearrangement uses TRBV24-1 and TRBJ2-3; no clear D. The CDR3 spans 12 residues. The V gene's germline CDR1 is KGHDR and CDR2 SFDVKD. The V gene lost 9 bases and the J gene lost 1 base, with 7 bases spanning the gap. The CDR3 sequence is CATGAGTDTQYF. CDR3 DNA: TGTGCCACCGGCGCGGGCACAGATACGCAGTATTTT.

The V call is TRBV5-1, the J call TRBJ1-2; 8 nucleotides match TRBD1. The ends lost 0 bases at V and 8 bases at J; junction bases unmatched: 6. Germline CDR1 SGHRS, CDR2 YFSETQ. The length of the CDR3 is 14 residues. CDR3 region: CASSLDRGSEGYTF. In DNA form, the CDR3 reads TGCGCCAGCAGCTTGGACAGGGGGTCGGAGGGCTACACCTTC.

V is TRBV15 and J is TRBJ1-1; 7 bases agree with TRBD1. This CDR3 is built from 17 residues. In germline, CDR1 is LNHNV, CDR2 YYDKDF (reference sequence). The V and J ends lost 3 bases and 4 bases, in that order; junction bases with no gene match: 14. In nucleotides, the CDR3 is TGTGCCACCAGCAGCCCCGGACAGGACGCAGGGGGCACTGAAGCTTTCTTT. Translation gives CATSSPGQDAGGTEAFF.

J is TRBJ2-3 and V is TRBV2, with TRBD2 identical over 15 bases. Looked up from germline, CDR1 is SNHLY and CDR2 is FYNNEI. The junction had 10 bases not matched to a gene; V was cut back by 9 bases and J by 3 bases. The CDR3 spans 17 residues. CDR3 sequence (DNA): TGTGCCAGAACAGCGGGACTAGCGGGGGGACTTACAGATACGCAGTATTTT. Its protein product is CARTAGLAGGLTDTQYF.

The rearrangement uses TRBV18 and TRBJ1-2; tentatively, D is TRBD1 (5 bases). This CDR3 spans 13 amino acids. Germline values: CDR1 KGHSH, CDR2 LQKENI. Trimming shortened V by 8 bases and J by 8 bases, and 18 bases separated the two germline ends. This CDR3 reads CASANQGLHGYTF. CDR3 nucleotide sequence: TGTGCCAGCGCCAACCAGGGTCTTCACGGCTACACCTTC.

The chain has TRBV12-5 and TRBJ2-2; possible D gene TRBD1, 6 bases. This CDR3 is 16 amino acids long. The V gene lost 6 bases and the J gene lost 0 bases, with 14 bases spanning the gap. CDR1 and CDR2 from the germline V gene are LGHNT and FRNRAP. CDR3 nucleotides: TGTGCTAGTGGCTCCGGGACATCCCCGAACACCGGGGAGCTGTTTTTT. Translation gives CASGSGTSPNTGELFF.

The chain links TRBV6-6 to TRBJ1-2; D perhaps matches TRBD1 (6 bases). This CDR3 region has 16 residues. The V gene's germline CDR1 is MNHNY and CDR2 SVGAGI (reference sequence). Trimming removed 0 bases from V and 6 bases from J, with 17 bases in between. CDR3 amino acids: CASSYSKGRTVHGYTF. CDR3 nucleotide sequence: TGTGCCAGCAGTTACTCGAAAGGAAGGACAGTACATGGCTACACCTTC.

This chain uses TRBV3-1 (or the pseudogene TRBV3-2) with TRBJ1-2, with D uncertain. Germline V lookup: CDR1 LGHDT, CDR2 YNNKEL (reference sequence). V was clipped by 4 bases and J by 3 bases, with 12 bases between them. This CDR3 is 14 amino acids long. The CDR3, as DNA: TGTGCCAGCAGCCGGGGAACGCGGGACTATGGCTACACCTTC. Translation: CASSRGTRDYGYTF.

This chain joins TRBV11-3 and TRBJ1-2; 7 positions agree with TRBD1. With 0 bases clipped from V and 1 base from J, the junction kept 11 bases outside the gene matches. This CDR3 spans 18 amino acids. Germline CDR1 SGHNT, CDR2 YENEEA. The CDR3 reads CASSLDTDRAGSNYGYTF. CDR3 nucleotide sequence: TGTGCCAGCAGCTTAGATACAGACAGGGCGGGGAGTAACTATGGCTACACCTTC.

The genes are TRBV5-4 and TRBJ2-7; 12 nucleotides agree with TRBD1. The germline V gene encodes CDR1 SGHNT and CDR2 YYREEE (reference sequence). With 3 bases clipped from V and 7 bases from J, the junction kept 5 bases outside the gene matches. The CDR3 length is 14 residues. The CDR3 protein is CASSSGQGAGEQYF. In DNA form, the CDR3 reads TGTGCCAGCAGCTCGGGACAGGGGGCAGGGGAGCAGTACTTC.

The chain employs TRBV6-1 and TRBJ2-1; 7 bases align to TRBD2. The CDR3 is 20 residues long. The germline V gene encodes CDR1 MNHNS and CDR2 SASEGT. The V and J ends lost 2 bases and 4 bases, in that order; junction bases with no gene match: 20. CDR3: CASSEINRLTFLRGYNEQFF. The CDR3 nucleotides read TGTGCCAGCAGTGAAATCAACCGGTTAACATTCTTGCGGGGGTACAATGAGCAGTTCTTC.

This sequence joins TRBV5-1 and TRBJ2-5, with 8 nucleotides matching TRBD1. The V gene's germline CDR1 is SGHRS and CDR2 YFSETQ. The CDR3 length is 14 residues. V gave up 3 bases and J gave up 3 bases; unmatched junction bases: 4. The CDR3 is CASSSQGAEETQYF. The CDR3 DNA follows: TGCGCCAGCAGCTCTCAGGGGGCAGAAGAGACCCAGTACTTC. The entire variable domain, with the rest obtained from reference TRBV5-1 and TRBJ2-5, is as follows: KAGVTQTPRYLIKTRGQQVTLSCSPISGHRSVSWYQQTPGQGLQFLFEYFSETQRNKGNFPGRFSGRQFSNSRSEMNVSTLELGDSALYLCASSSQGAEETQYFGPGTRLLVL.

DNA for the CDR3: TGTGCCAGCACCGTAGGACAGGGCAGAAACATTCAGTACTTC. Its protein is CASTVGQGRNIQYF. The chain is built from TRBV5-6 and TRBJ2-4, with TRBD1 matching 8 bases. Germline CDR1 reads SGHDT; CDR2 reads YYEEEE. The V and J ends lost 6 bases and 6 bases, in that order; junction bases with no gene match: 8. The CDR3 runs to 14 residues.

V and J are TRBV30 and TRBJ1-1; D is unresolved. Deletions cut 3 bases from V and 1 base from J, with 9 bases between. Germline lookup yields CDR1 GTSNPN and CDR2 SVGIG (reference sequence). The CDR3 is 13 residues long. In nucleotides, the CDR3 is TGTGCCTGGAGAACCCTTAGGAACACTGAAGCTTTCTTT. Translated: CAWRTLRNTEAFF. Looking up the rest from reference TRBV30 and TRBJ1-1 gives the full variable domain: SQTIHQWPATLVQPVGSPLSLECTVEGTSNPNLYWYRQAAGRGLQLLFYSVGIGQISSEVPQNLSASRPQDRQFILSSKKLLLSDSGFYLCAWRTLRNTEAFFGQGTRLTVV.